This T cell receptor beta chain came from a study of long-term antiretroviral therapy in people with HIV. About the research overall: The immediate-ART recommendation dates to 2015, and the earliest samples predate it by about a decade.

Study-wide results and limits: Comparison with controls showed narrower CDR3 length ranges in HIV repertoires.

At survey level, the immunoSEQ assay was run in its v3.0 version. Sequencing used immunoSEQ multiplex PCR; TCRdb keeps in-frame clones, though not all of them. This table has 30,000 to 40,000 clones, about 83% appearing once. Germline-derived CDR1 and CDR2 are SEHNR and FQNEAQ (reference sequence). V dropped 4 bases and J dropped 7; count of bases not matched to a gene: 9. The CDR3 length is 14 residues. This clone came up once. Its cognate antigen is unknown. The clonotype originates from a young man with HIV. The sequenced sample was unsorted PBMCs, obtained 0.4 years before starting antiretroviral therapy. This rearrangement joins TRBV7-9 to TRBJ1-2; 7 nucleotides align to TRBD1. The CDR3 is CASSWTLTGPGYTF. CDR3 DNA sequence: TGTGCCAGCAGCTGGACGCTGACAGGGCCTGGCTACACCTTC.